These T cell receptor beta chains were read from a single sample in a study of beta chain features in type 1 diabetes. The method was immunoSEQ multiplex PCR; TCRdb's version includes in-frame clones alone and lacks a portion of them. The sample yields more than 150,000 clones, approximately 9.9% seen once. The sequenced material came from central memory CD4+ T cells from blood. These receptors came from a woman younger than 30 in good health. Each CDR3 is given with its conserved first and last residue. A D gene is named only where the DNA matches it firmly. Part of the rows lack a size; the others show once, few, many or a class for expanded clones.

clone size	D gene	V gene	J gene	CDR3 protein	CDR3 DNA
-	-	TRBV30	TRBJ1-5	CAWSVQEGQPQHF	TGTGCCTGGAGTGTACAGGAGGGACAGCCCCAGCATTTT
once	TRBD1	TRBV11-1	TRBJ2-7	CASSLAPGQGTYEQYF	TGTGCCAGCAGCTTGGCCCCGGGACAGGGGACCTACGAGCAGTACTTC
few	TRBD2	TRBV5-1	TRBJ2-1	CASSLAGGRSYNEQFF	TGCGCCAGCAGCTTGGCCGGCGGGAGGTCCTACAATGAGCAGTTCTTC
-	-	TRBV5-1	TRBJ1-2	CASSPTRQTNYGYTF	TGCGCCAGCAGCCCTACCCGACAGACCAACTATGGCTACACCTTC
-	-	TRBV12-5	TRBJ1-5	CASGLEDRQPQHF	TGTGCTAGTGGTTTGGAAGACAGGCAGCCCCAGCATTTT
-	TRBD2	TRBV4-1	TRBJ2-2	CASSPREGAGELFF	TGCGCCAGCAGCCCCCGGGAGGGGGCCGGGGAGCTGTTTTTT
few	-	TRBV6-5	TRBJ1-2	CASSYFRGSINYGYTF	TGTGCCAGCAGTTACTTCCGAGGATCCATCAACTATGGCTACACCTTC
many	TRBD1	TRBV27	TRBJ2-7	CASSLAVGTGRNEQYF	TGTGCCAGCAGTTTAGCCGTTGGGACAGGGCGGAACGAGCAGTACTTC
many	-	TRBV29-1	TRBJ1-3	CSVQPAGRNTIYF	TGCAGCGTTCAGCCTGCGGGACGAAACACCATATATTTT
few	TRBD1	TRBV12-5	TRBJ2-5	CASGLDRVKETQYF	TGTGCTAGTGGATTGGACAGGGTTAAGGAGACCCAGTACTTC
many	TRBD1	TRBV15	TRBJ1-4	CATSRNRGSEKLFF	TGTGCCACCAGCAGAAACAGGGGGAGTGAAAAACTGTTTTTT
-	TRBD1	TRBV5-1	TRBJ2-7	CASSSGQGGEQYF	TGCGCCAGCAGCTCCGGACAGGGCGGGGAGCAGTACTTC
few	TRBD1	TRBV6-5	TRBJ1-1	CASSSLYRGHTEAFF	TGTGCCAGCAGTTCCCTCTACAGGGGGCACACTGAAGCTTTCTTT
few	-	TRBV4-3	TRBJ2-4	CASSQDTASRGFKNIQYF	TGCGCCAGCAGCCAAGATACGGCGTCTAGGGGCTTCAAAAACATTCAGTACTTC
-	TRBD1	TRBV19	TRBJ1-2	CASTGGRGYGYTF	TGTGCCAGTACAGGGGGGCGAGGCTATGGCTACACCTTC
-	-	TRBV9	TRBJ2-4	CASSVAGEAKNIQYF	TGTGCCAGCAGCGTAGCGGGAGAAGCCAAAAACATTCAGTACTTC
-	-	TRBV7-2	TRBJ1-2	CASSLAGGRGEYGYTF	TGTGCCAGCAGCTTAGCTGGGGGCAGGGGAGAGTATGGCTACACCTTC
-	-	TRBV5-1	TRBJ2-1	CASSSDLNNEQFF	TGCGCCAGCAGCTCCGACTTGAACAATGAGCAGTTCTTC
-	TRBD2	TRBV9	TRBJ2-2	CASSVLSGRTGELFF	TGTGCCAGCAGCGTCCTTAGCGGGAGAACCGGGGAGCTGTTTTTT
once	-	TRBV4-2	TRBJ2-3	CASSQSAGGGADTQYF	TGTGCCAGCAGCCAGTCAGCGGGCGGTGGAGCAGATACGCAGTATTTT
-	-	TRBV23-1	TRBJ2-7	CASSPSWTRLSYEQYF	TGCGCCAGCAGTCCGTCCTGGACACGACTCTCCTACGAGCAGTACTTC
few	TRBD2	TRBV30	TRBJ2-7	CAWSTSPTSVSYEQYF	TGTGCCTGGAGTACCTCTCCGACTAGCGTAAGCTACGAGCAGTACTTC
-	TRBD1	TRBV7-3	TRBJ2-1	CASSFTGGPYNEQFF	TGTGCCAGCAGCTTCACAGGGGGACCCTACAATGAGCAGTTCTTC
few	TRBD1	TRBV6-6	TRBJ1-1	CASSPPGQGLSTEAFF	TGTGCCAGCAGTCCTCCGGGACAGGGACTTTCTACTGAAGCTTTCTTT
few	TRBD2	TRBV29-1	TRBJ2-3	CSVEVPSGRIDTQYF	TGCAGCGTTGAAGTACCTAGCGGGAGGATAGATACGCAGTATTTT
-	TRBD1	TRBV27	TRBJ2-3	CASSFRTGVLSYTQYF	TGTGCCAGCAGCTTCCGGACAGGGGTACTCTCATATACGCAGTATTTT
many	-	TRBV7-2	TRBJ2-1	CASSSAAGNEQFF	TGTGCCAGCAGCTCGGCCGCGGGGAATGAGCAGTTCTTC
-	-	TRBV16	TRBJ1-1	CASSQSAQANTEAFF	TGTGCCAGCAGCCAATCGGCCCAGGCGAACACTGAAGCTTTCTTT
few	-	TRBV7-2	TRBJ2-3	CASSLGLEADTQYF	TGTGCCAGCAGCTTAGGACTAGAGGCAGATACGCAGTATTTT
few	TRBD2	TRBV2	TRBJ2-7	CASSGGLAGFYEQYF	TGTGCCAGCAGTGGGGGCCTAGCGGGATTCTACGAGCAGTACTTC
few	-	TRBV5-1	TRBJ2-5	CASSLQGPRVGETQYF	TGCGCCAGCAGTTTACAGGGACCTCGCGTTGGGGAGACCCAGTACTTC
-	TRBD1	TRBV5-1	TRBJ2-5	CASSSAGTGIETQYF	TGCGCCAGCAGCTCGGCCGGGACAGGGATAGAGACCCAGTACTTC
few	TRBD1	TRBV6-5	TRBJ1-2	CASRQRDRGGYTF	TGTGCCAGCAGGCAACGGGACAGGGGAGGCTACACCTTC
-	-	TRBV7-2	TRBJ2-1	CASSPYISGNNEQFF	TGTGCCAGCAGCCCTTACATATCAGGGAACAATGAGCAGTTCTTC
few	-	TRBV7-9	TRBJ1-2	CASSLIQGLGYTF	TGTGCCAGCAGCTTGATTCAGGGGTTGGGCTACACCTTC
many	-	TRBV9	TRBJ1-1	CASSLDGGSPEAFF	TGTGCCAGCAGCCTAGACGGGGGGTCTCCTGAAGCTTTCTTT
few	-	TRBV19	TRBJ1-5	CASSKQGPTWPQHF	TGTGCCAGTAGTAAGCAGGGGCCTACTTGGCCCCAGCATTTT
-	-	TRBV7-9	TRBJ2-7	CASSRSYHSGEQYF	TGTGCCAGCAGCCGCTCCTACCACAGCGGGGAGCAGTACTTC
-	-	TRBV2	TRBJ2-7	CASGDWASSYEQYF	TGTGCCAGCGGGGACTGGGCGAGCTCCTACGAGCAGTACTTC
few	TRBD2	TRBV7-2	TRBJ2-1	CASSSGLAAYNEQFF	TGTGCCAGCAGCTCGGGACTAGCGGCCTACAATGAGCAGTTCTTC
-	-	TRBV2	TRBJ2-7	CASSVEGQGYEQYF	TGTGCCAGCAGTGTAGAAGGGCAGGGCTACGAGCAGTACTTC
-	-	TRBV2	TRBJ1-1	CASRTQGAGVNTEAFF	TGTGCCAGCAGGACCCAAGGGGCAGGAGTGAACACTGAAGCTTTCTTT
-	TRBD2	TRBV2	TRBJ2-1	CASVAGGPYNEQFF	TGTGCCAGCGTAGCGGGGGGACCCTACAATGAGCAGTTCTTC
many	-	TRBV5-5	TRBJ1-1	CASSFWLRGTENTEAFF	TGTGCCAGCAGCTTCTGGCTTCGGGGGACGGAGAACACTGAAGCTTTCTTT
-	TRBD1	TRBV6-6	TRBJ1-1	CASRGQGAGDTEAFF	TGTGCCAGCAGGGGACAGGGGGCTGGTGACACTGAAGCTTTCTTT
few	-	TRBV30	TRBJ2-1	CAWSPQQGQFF	TGTGCCTGGAGTCCACAGCAAGGCCAGTTCTTC
-	-	TRBV2	TRBJ1-2	CASSGRNRVGYTF	TGTGCCAGCAGTGGACGAAACAGGGTAGGCTACACCTTC
-	TRBD1	TRBV15	TRBJ1-4	CATSGPGQGREKLFF	TGTGCCACCAGCGGACCCGGACAGGGACGGGAAAAACTGTTTTTT
-	TRBD1	TRBV5-6	TRBJ2-6	CASSRPGQKSGANVLTF	TGTGCCAGCAGCCGACCGGGACAGAAATCTGGGGCCAACGTCCTGACTTTC
few	-	TRBV18	TRBJ1-2	CASSPPDRYGYTF	TGTGCCAGCTCACCACCAGACAGATATGGCTACACCTTC
many	TRBD1	TRBV7-3	TRBJ2-3	CASSLQGASTDTQYF	TGTGCCAGCAGCCTCCAGGGGGCCTCCACAGATACGCAGTATTTT
few	TRBD2	TRBV2	TRBJ2-3	CASSPAGVDTQYF	TGTGCCAGCAGTCCCGCGGGGGTAGATACGCAGTATTTT
-	TRBD1	TRBV6-4	TRBJ1-5	CASSVTGGNQPQHF	TGTGCCAGCAGTGTCACAGGGGGCAATCAGCCCCAGCATTTT